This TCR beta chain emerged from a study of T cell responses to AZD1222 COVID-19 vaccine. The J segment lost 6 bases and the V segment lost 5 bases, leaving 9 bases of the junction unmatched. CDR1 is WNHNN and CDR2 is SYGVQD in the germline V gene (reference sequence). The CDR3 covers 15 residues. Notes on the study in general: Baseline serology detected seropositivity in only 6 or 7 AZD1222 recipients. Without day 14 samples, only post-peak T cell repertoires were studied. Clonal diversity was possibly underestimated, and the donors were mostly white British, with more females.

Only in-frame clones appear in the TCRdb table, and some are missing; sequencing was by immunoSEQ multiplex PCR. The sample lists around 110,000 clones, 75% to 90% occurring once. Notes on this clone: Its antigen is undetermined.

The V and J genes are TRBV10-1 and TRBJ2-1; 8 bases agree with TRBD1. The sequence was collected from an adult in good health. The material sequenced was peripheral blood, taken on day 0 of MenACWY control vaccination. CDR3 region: CASSPDRVSGNEQFF. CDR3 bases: TGCGCCAGCAGTCCGGACAGGGTTTCCGGCAATGAGCAGTTCTTC.